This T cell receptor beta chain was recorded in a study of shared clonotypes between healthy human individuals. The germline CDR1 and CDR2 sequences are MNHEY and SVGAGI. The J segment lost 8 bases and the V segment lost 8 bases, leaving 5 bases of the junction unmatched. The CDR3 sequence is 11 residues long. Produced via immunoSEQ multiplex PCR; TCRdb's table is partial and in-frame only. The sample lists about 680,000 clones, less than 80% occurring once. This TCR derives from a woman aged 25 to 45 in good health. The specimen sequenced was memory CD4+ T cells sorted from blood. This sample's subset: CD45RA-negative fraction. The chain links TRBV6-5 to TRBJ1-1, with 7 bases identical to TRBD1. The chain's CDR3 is CASRRQGEAFF. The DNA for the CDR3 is TGTGCCAGCCGTCGACAGGGAGAAGCTTTCTTT.